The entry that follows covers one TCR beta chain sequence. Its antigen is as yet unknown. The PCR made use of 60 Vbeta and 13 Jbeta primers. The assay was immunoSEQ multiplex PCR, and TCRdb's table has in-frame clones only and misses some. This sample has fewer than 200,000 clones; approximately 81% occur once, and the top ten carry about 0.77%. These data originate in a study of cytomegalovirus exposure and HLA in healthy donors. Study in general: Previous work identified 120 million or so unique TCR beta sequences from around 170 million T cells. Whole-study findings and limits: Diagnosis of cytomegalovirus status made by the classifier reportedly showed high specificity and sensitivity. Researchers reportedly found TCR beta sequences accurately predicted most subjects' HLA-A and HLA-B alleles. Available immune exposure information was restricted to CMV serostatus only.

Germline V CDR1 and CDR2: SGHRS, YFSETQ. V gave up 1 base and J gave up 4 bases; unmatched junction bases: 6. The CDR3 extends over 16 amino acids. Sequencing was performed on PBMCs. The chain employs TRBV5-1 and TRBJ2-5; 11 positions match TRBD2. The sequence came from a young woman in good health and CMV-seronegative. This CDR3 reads CASSLTLTSGTETQYF. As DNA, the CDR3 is TGCGCCAGCAGCTTGACCCTGACTAGCGGGACAGAGACCCAGTACTTC. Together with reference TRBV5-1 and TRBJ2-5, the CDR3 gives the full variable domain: KAGVTQTPRYLIKTRGQQVTLSCSPISGHRSVSWYQQTPGQGLQFLFEYFSETQRNKGNFPGRFSGRQFSNSRSEMNVSTLELGDSALYLCASSLTLTSGTETQYFGPGTRLLVL.